The T cell receptor beta chain under discussion was sequenced for a study of blood T cell repertoires in COVID-19 (dated by TCRdb to the early 2020s). Background on the whole study: Samples from collaborators originated in the United States, Italy and Spain and spanned both the acute and convalescent phases of COVID-19. The material from the prospective study consisted of cDNA or gDNA derived from T cells, B-cell-depleted T cells, or PBMCs. Deeply sampled blood TCRbeta repertoires from subjects exposed to, actively infected with, or recovered from COVID-19 were included in the dataset. The repertoires were released in a freely available public database intended as a resource for research on the immune response to SARS-CoV-2. The samples were drawn from the first 160 participants of the ongoing ImmuneRACE study and from 1,254 subjects provided by 6 global collaborators. The sample metadata nearly always contained a de-identified subject ID, COVID-19 status, age in years and sex. Where available, HLA class I and class II types were obtained from metadata supplied by the sample provider rather than from assay-based typing. The full study reports these points: Clinical and demographic metadata were provided uncurated, with the amount varying by source and participant.

Comment on this clone: What this receptor recognizes is not known. No base qualities exist here, and no much larger clone lies one base off it.

TCRbeta CDR3 regions were amplified from genomic DNA by means of the immunoSEQ Assay, a bias-controlled multiplex PCR. Processing in the source paper ran as follows. The number of nucleated cells in each sample was estimated by amplification of reference gene primers within the assay. To quantify the absolute abundance of each unique TCRbeta CDR3 rearrangement, sequence reads were collapsed and filtered. For each sample, productive Simpson clonality was calculated as the square root of Simpson's diversity index across productive rearrangements. The source is immuneACCESS, and TCRdb retained only in-frame sequences with V and J called. Part of the clones is not carried over; for the studies checked, unresolved V genes explain less than half of this, and the remainder is unexplained. D and trimming come from the DNA, and the V and J calls and clone size come from that table. This sample has 95,000 to 150,000 clones in its table, and around 80% of those were observed once. Roughly 17% of the sample rests with the top ten.

Collaborating institutions collected whole blood in K2EDTA tubes following their own protocols. For TCRbeta analysis, collaborators shipped samples as frozen whole blood, isolated PBMCs, or DNA extracted from either of those sample types. The trim is 7 bases for V and 1 base for J, with a gap of 10 bases between the germline ends. CDR1 is given as MGHRA and CDR2 as YSYEKL, both from the germline V gene. The CDR3 runs 13 residues from the cysteine to the phenylalanine. CDR3 DNA is the only sequence kept; it has 39 bases, read in frame from the first base. The chain joins TRBV4-1 to TRBJ1-1, and possibly TRBD1, on 5 matching bases. Source material: peripheral blood. This TCR came from a man between 60 and 75 years old with active or convalescent COVID-19. The CDR3 region has the sequence CASTLQGNTEAFF. The sequence in DNA is TGCGCCAGCACCCTCCAGGGGAACACTGAAGCTTTCTTT.